The entry below describes one T cell receptor (beta chain). The antigen is not known. These data originate in a study of radiotherapy plus CTLA-4 blockade in lung cancer. Study background: Roughly 17% of patients responded objectively, and 31% achieved disease control. Broader study findings: Following radiotherapy plus ipilimumab, tumor-derived TCR clones expanded in the blood. Early shifts in blood T cell clones, with interferon-beta, reportedly predicted response best.

Clones were sequenced by immunoSEQ multiplex PCR, and TCRdb holds only the in-frame ones, with some missing. This table holds 85,000 to 120,000 clones, more than 75% found once. The CDR3 sequence is 14 residues long. CDR1 is LNHDA and CDR2 is SQIVND in the germline V gene (reference sequence). V lost 2 bases, J lost 0 bases, and 4 bases lay in between. Focal radiation and CTLA-4 blockade (ipilimumab) were tested in chemo-refractory metastatic non-small-cell lung cancer patients. This sequence joins TRBV19 and TRBJ1-4, with no clear D. The sequences come from peripheral blood, collected from a patient treated with radiotherapy plus ipilimumab. The sequence was obtained from a human donor with non-small cell lung cancer that progressed on radiotherapy plus ipilimumab. Some clones in this sample may be carry-over from other donors' samples. The CDR3 DNA follows: TGTGCCAGTAGTATAATCGCAACTAATGAAAAACTGTTTTTT. This translates into CASSIIATNEKLFF.